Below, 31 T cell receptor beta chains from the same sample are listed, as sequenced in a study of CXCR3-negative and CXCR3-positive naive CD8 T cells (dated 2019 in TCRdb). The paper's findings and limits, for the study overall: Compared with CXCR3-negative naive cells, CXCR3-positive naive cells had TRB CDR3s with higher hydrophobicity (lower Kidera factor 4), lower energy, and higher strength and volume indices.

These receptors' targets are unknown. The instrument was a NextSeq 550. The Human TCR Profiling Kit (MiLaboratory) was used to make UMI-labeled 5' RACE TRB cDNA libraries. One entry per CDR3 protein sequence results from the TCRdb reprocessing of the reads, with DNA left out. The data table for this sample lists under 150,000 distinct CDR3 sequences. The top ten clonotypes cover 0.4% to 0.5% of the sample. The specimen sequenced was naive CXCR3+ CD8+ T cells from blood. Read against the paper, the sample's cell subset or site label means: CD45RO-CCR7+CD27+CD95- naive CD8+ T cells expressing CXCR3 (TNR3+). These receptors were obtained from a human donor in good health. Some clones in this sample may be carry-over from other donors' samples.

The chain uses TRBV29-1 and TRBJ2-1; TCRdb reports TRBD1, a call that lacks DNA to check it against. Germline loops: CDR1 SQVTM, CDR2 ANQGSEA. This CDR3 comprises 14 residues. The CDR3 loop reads CSVETGGSYNEQFF.

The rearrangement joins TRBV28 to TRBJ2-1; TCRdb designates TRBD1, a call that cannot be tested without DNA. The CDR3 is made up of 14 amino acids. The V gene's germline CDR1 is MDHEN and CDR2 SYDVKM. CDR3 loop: CASSRDRGYNEQFF.

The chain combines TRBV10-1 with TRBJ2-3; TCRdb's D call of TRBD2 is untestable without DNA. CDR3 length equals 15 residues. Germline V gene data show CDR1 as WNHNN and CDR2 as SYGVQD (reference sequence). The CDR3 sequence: CASGVAGGSTDTQYF.

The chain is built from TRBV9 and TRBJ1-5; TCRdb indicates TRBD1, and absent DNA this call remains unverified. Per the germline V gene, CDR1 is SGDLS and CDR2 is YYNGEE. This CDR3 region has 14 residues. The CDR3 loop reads CASSPDRGGQPQHF.

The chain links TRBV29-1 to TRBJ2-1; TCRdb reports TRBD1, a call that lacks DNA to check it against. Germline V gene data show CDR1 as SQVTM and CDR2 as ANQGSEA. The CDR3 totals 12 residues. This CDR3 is CSVDGTYNEQFF.

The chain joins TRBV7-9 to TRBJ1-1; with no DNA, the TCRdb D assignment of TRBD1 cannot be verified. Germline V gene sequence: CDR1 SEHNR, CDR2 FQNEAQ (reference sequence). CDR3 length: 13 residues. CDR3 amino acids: CASSYRENTEAFF.

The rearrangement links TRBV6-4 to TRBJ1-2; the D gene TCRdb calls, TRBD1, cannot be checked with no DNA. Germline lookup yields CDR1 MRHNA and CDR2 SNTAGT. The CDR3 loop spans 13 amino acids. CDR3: CASSAGRGSGYTF.

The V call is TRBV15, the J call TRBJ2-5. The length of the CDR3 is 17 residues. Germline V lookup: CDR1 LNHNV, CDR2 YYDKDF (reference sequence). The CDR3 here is CATSTSGTVDNQETQYF.

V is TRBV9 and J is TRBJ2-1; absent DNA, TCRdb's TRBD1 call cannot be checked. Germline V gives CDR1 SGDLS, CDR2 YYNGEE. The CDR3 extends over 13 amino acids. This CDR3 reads CASSPGGRVDQFF.

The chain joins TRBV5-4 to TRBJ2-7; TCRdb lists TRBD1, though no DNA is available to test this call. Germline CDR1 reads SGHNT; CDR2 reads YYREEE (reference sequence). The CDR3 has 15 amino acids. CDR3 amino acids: CASTINRDPTYEQYF.

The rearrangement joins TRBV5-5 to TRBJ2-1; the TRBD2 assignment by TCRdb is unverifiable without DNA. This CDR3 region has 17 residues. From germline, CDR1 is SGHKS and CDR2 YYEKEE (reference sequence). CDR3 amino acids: CASSWATSGAYYNEQFF.

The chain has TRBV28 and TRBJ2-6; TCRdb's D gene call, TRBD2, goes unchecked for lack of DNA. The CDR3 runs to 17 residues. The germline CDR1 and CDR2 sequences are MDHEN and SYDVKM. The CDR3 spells CASREVALGFGANVLTF.

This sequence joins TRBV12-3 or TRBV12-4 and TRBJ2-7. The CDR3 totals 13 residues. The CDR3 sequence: CASSFGRRYEQYF.

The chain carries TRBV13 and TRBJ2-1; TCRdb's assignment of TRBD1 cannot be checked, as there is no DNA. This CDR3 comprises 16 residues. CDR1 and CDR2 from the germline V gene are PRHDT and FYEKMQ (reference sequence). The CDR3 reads CASSDRGTGGYNEQFF. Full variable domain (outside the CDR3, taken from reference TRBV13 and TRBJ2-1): AAGVIQSPRHLIKEKRETATLKCYPIPRHDTVYWYQQGPGQDPQFLISFYEKMQSDKGSIPDRFSAQQFSDYHSELNMSSLELGDSALYFCASSDRGTGGYNEQFFGPGTRLTVL.

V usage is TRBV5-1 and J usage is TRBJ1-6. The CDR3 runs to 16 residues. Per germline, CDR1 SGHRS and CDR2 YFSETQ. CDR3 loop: CASSLAGIDYNSPLHF.

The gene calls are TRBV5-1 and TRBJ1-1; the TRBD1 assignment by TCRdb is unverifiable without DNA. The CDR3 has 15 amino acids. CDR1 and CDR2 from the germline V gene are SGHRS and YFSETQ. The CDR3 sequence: CASSLYGQGNTEAFF.

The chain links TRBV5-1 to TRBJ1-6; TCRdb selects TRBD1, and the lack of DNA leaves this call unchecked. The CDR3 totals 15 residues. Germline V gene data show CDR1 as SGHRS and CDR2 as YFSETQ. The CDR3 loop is CASSLTGSPNSPLHF.

CDR3 loop: CASSLALGSLNTEAFF. V usage is TRBV7-8 and J usage is TRBJ1-1. Per the germline V gene, CDR1 is SGHVS and CDR2 is FQNEAQ. The CDR3 has 16 residues.

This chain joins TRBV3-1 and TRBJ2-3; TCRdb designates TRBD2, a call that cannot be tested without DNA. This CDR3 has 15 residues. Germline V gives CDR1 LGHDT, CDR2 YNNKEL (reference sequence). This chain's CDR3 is CASSQMAGEEDTQYF.

The CDR3: CASSASGDTDTQYF. V usage is TRBV9 and J usage is TRBJ2-3; no DNA is available, so the TRBD2 call from TCRdb remains unchecked. The CDR3 has 14 amino acids. The germline V gene has CDR1 SGDLS and CDR2 YYNGEE.

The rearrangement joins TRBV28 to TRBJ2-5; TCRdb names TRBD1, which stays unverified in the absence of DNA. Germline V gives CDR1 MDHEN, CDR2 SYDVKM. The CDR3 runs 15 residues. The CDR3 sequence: CASSFSTGAQETQYF. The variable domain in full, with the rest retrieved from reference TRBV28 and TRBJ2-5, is DVKVTQSSRYLVKRTGEKVFLECVQDMDHENMFWYRQDPGLGLRLIYFSYDVKMKEKGDIPEGYSVSREKKERFSLILESASTNQTSMYLCASSFSTGAQETQYFGPGTRLLVL.

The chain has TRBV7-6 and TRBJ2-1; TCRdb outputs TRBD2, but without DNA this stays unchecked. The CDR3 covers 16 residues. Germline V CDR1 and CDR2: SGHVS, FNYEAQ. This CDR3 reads CASSSRTSGGYNEQFF.

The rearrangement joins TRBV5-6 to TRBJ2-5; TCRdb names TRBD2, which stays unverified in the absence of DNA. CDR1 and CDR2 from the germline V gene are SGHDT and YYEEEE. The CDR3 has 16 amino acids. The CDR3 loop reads CASSPGTSGYQETQYF.

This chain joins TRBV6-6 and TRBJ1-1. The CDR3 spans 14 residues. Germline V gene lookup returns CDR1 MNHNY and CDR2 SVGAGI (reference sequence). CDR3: CASNIGPLNTEAFF.

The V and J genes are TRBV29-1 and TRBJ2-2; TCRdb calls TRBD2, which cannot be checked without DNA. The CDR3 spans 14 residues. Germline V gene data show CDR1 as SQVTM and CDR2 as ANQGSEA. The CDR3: CSVDGIAGGPELFF.

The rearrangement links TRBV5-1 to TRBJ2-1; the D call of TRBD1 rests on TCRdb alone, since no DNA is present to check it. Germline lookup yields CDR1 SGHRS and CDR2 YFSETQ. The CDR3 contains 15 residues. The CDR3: CASSLAWGGPFEQFF. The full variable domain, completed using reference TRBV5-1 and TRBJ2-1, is KAGVTQTPRYLIKTRGQQVTLSCSPISGHRSVSWYQQTPGQGLQFLFEYFSETQRNKGNFPGRFSGRQFSNSRSEMNVSTLELGDSALYLCASSLAWGGPFEQFFGPGTRLTVL.

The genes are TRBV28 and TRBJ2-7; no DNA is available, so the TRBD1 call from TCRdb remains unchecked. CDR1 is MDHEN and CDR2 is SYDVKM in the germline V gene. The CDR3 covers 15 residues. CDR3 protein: CASSRGQGVFYEQYF.

CDR3 loop: CASSVDSHRGSDQPQHF. V is TRBV9 and J is TRBJ1-5; the D call of TRBD1 rests on TCRdb alone, since no DNA is present to check it. Germline CDR1 is SGDLS and CDR2 is YYNGEE. The length of the CDR3 is 17 residues.

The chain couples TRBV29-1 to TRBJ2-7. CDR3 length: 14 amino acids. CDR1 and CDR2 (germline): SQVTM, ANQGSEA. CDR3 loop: CSVYLGTVFYEQYF.

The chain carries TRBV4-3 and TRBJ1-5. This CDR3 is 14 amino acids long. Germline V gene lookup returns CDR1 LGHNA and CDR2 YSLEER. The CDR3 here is CASSHGLSSQPQHF.

CDR3: CASSLTVRGDNEQFF. The chain joins TRBV27 to TRBJ2-1; TCRdb names TRBD2, which stays unverified in the absence of DNA. The germline V gene encodes CDR1 MNHEY and CDR2 SMNVEV (reference sequence). The CDR3 has 15 amino acids.